The rows below give T cell receptor beta chains drawn from one sample of a study of blood T cell repertoires in COVID-19. The data were produced by immunoSEQ multiplex PCR, yet TCRdb's version contains in-frame clones alone and is incomplete. The table has just over 150,000 clones, more than 80% seen once. The sequencing input was peripheral blood. These receptors originate from a middle-aged woman with acute or convalescent COVID-19. Both conserved end residues are part of each CDR3. Each record gives: V gene, J gene, D gene, clone size, CDR3 protein, CDR3 DNA. A D gene is named only where the DNA matches it firmly. Where a row states a size, it is once, few, many or the class of an expanded clone; other rows omit it.

v_gene: TRBV4-2
j_gene: TRBJ2-6
d_gene: .
abundance: few
CDR3aa: CASAESTYSGANVLTF
CDR3nt: TGTGCCAGCGCCGAATCGACATACTCTGGGGCCAACGTCCTGACTTTC

v_gene: TRBV7-3
j_gene: TRBJ2-1
d_gene: TRBD2
abundance: .
CDR3aa: CASSPGSGGGNNEQFF
CDR3nt: TGTGCCAGCAGCCCCGGCTCTGGCGGGGGAAACAATGAGCAGTTCTTC

v_gene: TRBV7-2
j_gene: TRBJ2-7
d_gene: .
abundance: .
CDR3aa: CASSLATTGPYEQYF
CDR3nt: TGTGCCAGCAGCTTAGCGACTACTGGCCCCTACGAGCAGTACTTC

v_gene: TRBV5-1
j_gene: TRBJ2-6
d_gene: TRBD1
abundance: .
CDR3aa: CASSLDRAGANVLTF
CDR3nt: TGCGCCAGCAGCCTGGACAGGGCTGGGGCCAACGTCCTGACTTTC

v_gene: TRBV24-1
j_gene: TRBJ1-5
d_gene: TRBD1
abundance: .
CDR3aa: CATSDRDSGQPQHF
CDR3nt: TGTGCCACCAGTGACCGGGACAGCGGGCAGCCCCAGCATTTT

v_gene: TRBV27
j_gene: TRBJ2-3
d_gene: .
abundance: .
CDR3aa: CASSLSFGGITLGQYF
CDR3nt: TGTGCCAGCAGTTTATCGTTCGGCGGGATCACCCTCGGGCAGTATTTT

v_gene: TRBV5-1
j_gene: TRBJ1-1
d_gene: TRBD1
abundance: .
CDR3aa: CASSRFIPGTGGSEAFF
CDR3nt: TGCGCCAGCAGCCGTTTCATTCCCGGGACAGGGGGGTCTGAAGCTTTCTTT

v_gene: TRBV19
j_gene: TRBJ2-1
d_gene: .
abundance: .
CDR3aa: CASSMGALSSGYYNEQFF
CDR3nt: TGTGCCAGTAGTATGGGGGCGTTGTCTAGCGGATACTACAATGAGCAGTTCTTC

v_gene: TRBV5-1
j_gene: TRBJ2-1
d_gene: TRBD2
abundance: .
CDR3aa: CASSLIQRGYNEQFF
CDR3nt: TGCGCCAGCAGCTTGATCCAGCGGGGGTACAATGAGCAGTTCTTC

v_gene: TRBV6-2/TRBV6-3
j_gene: TRBJ2-3
d_gene: .
abundance: .
CDR3aa: CASSYRESDTQYF
CDR3nt: TGTGCCAGCAGTTACAGGGAGTCAGATACGCAGTATTTT

v_gene: TRBV6-5
j_gene: TRBJ2-7
d_gene: .
abundance: .
CDR3aa: CASSYSSRGAYEQYF
CDR3nt: TGTGCCAGCAGTTACTCGTCCAGGGGAGCCTACGAGCAGTACTTC

v_gene: TRBV27
j_gene: TRBJ2-7
d_gene: .
abundance: once
CDR3aa: CASSLQFGNYEQYF
CDR3nt: TGTGCCAGCAGTTTACAGTTCGGGAACTACGAGCAGTACTTC

v_gene: TRBV7-9
j_gene: TRBJ1-1
d_gene: .
abundance: few
CDR3aa: CASSLILNTEAFF
CDR3nt: TGTGCCAGCAGCTTAATTCTTAACACTGAAGCTTTCTTT

v_gene: TRBV10-2
j_gene: TRBJ1-5
d_gene: .
abundance: .
CDR3aa: CASSTYSRSNQPQHF
CDR3nt: TGCGCCAGCAGTACATATTCCAGGAGCAATCAGCCCCAGCATTTT

v_gene: TRBV7-3
j_gene: TRBJ1-1
d_gene: .
abundance: .
CDR3aa: CASSSRGGDTEAFF
CDR3nt: TGTGCCAGCAGCTCTCGGGGTGGGGACACTGAAGCTTTCTTT

v_gene: TRBV9
j_gene: TRBJ2-7
d_gene: TRBD2
abundance: .
CDR3aa: CASSVLSGDSYEQYF
CDR3nt: TGTGCCAGCAGCGTACTGAGCGGGGACTCCTACGAGCAGTACTTC

v_gene: TRBV9
j_gene: TRBJ2-1
d_gene: TRBD2
abundance: .
CDR3aa: CASSGKRGGRSYNEQFF
CDR3nt: TGTGCCAGCAGCGGGAAGCGGGGGGGCCGTTCCTACAATGAGCAGTTCTTC

v_gene: TRBV27
j_gene: TRBJ1-2
d_gene: .
abundance: .
CDR3aa: CASSFEAGDKFYGYTF
CDR3nt: TGTGCCAGCAGTTTTGAGGCAGGGGACAAATTCTATGGCTACACCTTC

v_gene: TRBV27
j_gene: TRBJ2-3
d_gene: TRBD1
abundance: .
CDR3aa: CASRWDRNTDTQYF
CDR3nt: TGTGCCAGCAGATGGGACAGGAACACAGATACGCAGTATTTT

v_gene: TRBV6-2/TRBV6-3
j_gene: TRBJ1-5
d_gene: TRBD1
abundance: .
CDR3aa: CASSPNRGEGNQPQHF
CDR3nt: TGTGCCAGCAGCCCTAACAGGGGCGAAGGAAATCAGCCCCAGCATTTT

v_gene: TRBV3-1/TRBV3-2
j_gene: TRBJ1-5
d_gene: TRBD1
abundance: few
CDR3aa: CASSQVTGGNQPQHF
CDR3nt: TGTGCCAGCAGCCAAGTCACAGGGGGTAATCAGCCCCAGCATTTT

v_gene: TRBV9
j_gene: TRBJ2-3
d_gene: .
abundance: .
CDR3aa: CASSPQGLAVGNTQYF
CDR3nt: TGTGCCAGCAGCCCCCAAGGACTCGCCGTTGGGAATACGCAGTATTTT

v_gene: TRBV15
j_gene: TRBJ2-3
d_gene: .
abundance: .
CDR3aa: CATSRDIADTQYF
CDR3nt: TGTGCCACCAGTCGGGACATTGCAGATACGCAGTATTTT

v_gene: TRBV19
j_gene: TRBJ2-2
d_gene: .
abundance: .
CDR3aa: CASSIQGTGELFF
CDR3nt: TGTGCCAGTAGTATACAGGGCACCGGGGAGCTGTTTTTT

v_gene: TRBV19
j_gene: TRBJ2-1
d_gene: TRBD1
abundance: .
CDR3aa: CASSAPTGGEFF
CDR3nt: TGTGCCAGTAGTGCCCCGACAGGGGGCGAGTTCTTC

v_gene: TRBV5-6
j_gene: TRBJ1-1
d_gene: TRBD1
abundance: .
CDR3aa: CASSGDRTMNTEAFF
CDR3nt: TGTGCCAGCAGCGGGGACAGAACTATGAACACTGAAGCTTTCTTT

v_gene: TRBV18
j_gene: TRBJ2-2
d_gene: .
abundance: .
CDR3aa: CASSPDRSTGELFF
CDR3nt: TGTGCCAGCTCTCCGGACAGATCAACCGGGGAGCTGTTTTTT

v_gene: TRBV3-1/TRBV3-2
j_gene: TRBJ2-3
d_gene: .
abundance: .
CDR3aa: CASSQAVGAVTDTQYF
CDR3nt: TGTGCCAGCAGCCAAGCGGTGGGAGCGGTCACAGATACGCAGTATTTT

v_gene: TRBV2
j_gene: TRBJ1-4
d_gene: .
abundance: .
CDR3aa: CASSDTGLNEKLFF
CDR3nt: TGTGCCAGCAGTGATACAGGGCTTAATGAAAAACTGTTTTTT

v_gene: TRBV10-3
j_gene: TRBJ1-1
d_gene: TRBD1
abundance: once
CDR3aa: CAISTGTGVNTEAFF
CDR3nt: TGTGCCATCAGTACCGGGACAGGGGTGAACACTGAAGCTTTCTTT

v_gene: TRBV19
j_gene: TRBJ2-5
d_gene: .
abundance: .
CDR3aa: CASSNRNRDGLETQYF
CDR3nt: TGTGCCAGTAGTAATAGGAACAGGGATGGTTTGGAGACCCAGTACTTC

v_gene: TRBV2
j_gene: TRBJ2-2
d_gene: .
abundance: .
CDR3aa: CASRPAQSTGELFF
CDR3nt: TGTGCCAGCAGACCTGCACAGTCCACCGGGGAGCTGTTTTTT

v_gene: TRBV4-2
j_gene: TRBJ1-2
d_gene: TRBD1
abundance: .
CDR3aa: CASSQVAGDSGGLYGYTF
CDR3nt: TGTGCCAGCAGCCAAGTGGCGGGAGATTCAGGGGGCCTCTATGGCTACACCTTC

v_gene: TRBV4-1
j_gene: TRBJ1-5
d_gene: TRBD1
abundance: .
CDR3aa: CASSQGSPGQGDHQPQHF
CDR3nt: TGCGCCAGCAGCCAAGGATCTCCTGGACAGGGGGATCACCAGCCCCAGCATTTT

v_gene: TRBV6-5
j_gene: TRBJ2-3
d_gene: TRBD2
abundance: .
CDR3aa: CASSYASGADTQYF
CDR3nt: TGTGCCAGCAGTTACGCGAGCGGGGCAGATACGCAGTATTTT

v_gene: TRBV7-3
j_gene: TRBJ2-7
d_gene: TRBD1
abundance: .
CDR3aa: CASSFGPLGGQGYEQYF
CDR3nt: TGTGCCAGCAGCTTTGGCCCGCTGGGGGGACAGGGTTACGAGCAGTACTTC

v_gene: TRBV4-1
j_gene: TRBJ1-5
d_gene: .
abundance: .
CDR3aa: CASSQVEVGQPQHF
CDR3nt: TGCGCCAGCAGCCAAGTAGAGGTTGGCCAGCCCCAGCATTTT

v_gene: TRBV7-2
j_gene: TRBJ2-7
d_gene: TRBD1
abundance: .
CDR3aa: CASRPLGQGLYEQYF
CDR3nt: TGTGCCAGCAGGCCCTTGGGACAGGGGTTGTACGAGCAGTACTTC

v_gene: TRBV4-1
j_gene: TRBJ2-1
d_gene: .
abundance: .
CDR3aa: CASSPPGNNEQFF
CDR3nt: TGCGCCAGCAGCCCGCCGGGGAACAATGAGCAGTTCTTC

v_gene: TRBV6-1
j_gene: TRBJ2-1
d_gene: TRBD2
abundance: .
CDR3aa: CASSEAGLFSEQFF
CDR3nt: TGTGCCAGCAGTGAAGCGGGACTATTTTCTGAGCAGTTCTTC

v_gene: TRBV9
j_gene: TRBJ2-2
d_gene: TRBD2
abundance: .
CDR3aa: CASDVAGGPGTGELFF
CDR3nt: TGTGCCAGCGACGTTGCGGGAGGGCCGGGCACCGGGGAGCTGTTTTTT

v_gene: TRBV12-5
j_gene: TRBJ1-6
d_gene: .
abundance: .
CDR3aa: CASGLIDSPLHF
CDR3nt: TGTGCTAGTGGTTTGATAGATTCACCCCTCCACTTT

v_gene: TRBV28
j_gene: TRBJ2-4
d_gene: TRBD1
abundance: .
CDR3aa: CASTKQGMWAKNIQYF
CDR3nt: TGTGCCAGCACCAAACAGGGGATGTGGGCCAAAAACATTCAGTACTTC